This TCR beta chain was sequenced during a study of blood T cells in healthy people across ages. Study-wide results and limits: Strong correlation existed between TCR beta diversity and naive T cell percentage. Older age went with lower TCR beta diversity per million T cells, in a roughly linear way.

Through a sample-barcoded 5' primer and a J-beta primer mix, a second PCR was run for 7 to 11 cycles. A minimum of 3 million CDR3-containing paired-end reads was obtained for each sample. TCRdb re-analysed the 5' RACE reads in MiXCR, keeping a single row per CDR3 protein. The profile shows some 900,000 distinct CDR3 sequences, around 48% of them singletons. This clonotype was observed at least ten times. The antigen is not known. V was shortened by 3 bases and J by 0 bases, with 6 bases between the two germline ends. The CDR3 has 15 residues. The donors, aged roughly 6 to 100, were healthy Caucasians from Russia.

The material sequenced was blood. The V gene is TRBV12-3 or TRBV12-4, the J gene TRBJ2-6; possibly TRBD2 for D (6 bases). The TCR sequence derives from a man aged 25-45 years in good health. CDR3 region: CASSFGSSGANVLTF. The CDR3 coding sequence is TGTGCCAGCAGTTTCGGGAGCTCTGGGGCCAACGTCCTGACTTTC.